This TCR beta chain appears in the sequencing data of a study of human T cells and chemical hapten exposure. Across the whole study: It was small differences in pooled library volume that mainly caused per-sample TCR yields to vary. Broader study findings: TCRs at high frequency, those above 1 in 1000, did not change with DPC sensitization.

Remarks on this clonotype: Its antigen is currently unknown.

Individual cDNA molecules each carried unique molecular identifiers attached by the library. Study processing details: Sample-level TCR yields exhibited a median of approximately 89,000, with a range of roughly 20,000 to 750,000. TCRdb used MiXCR to reprocess the RACE reads, holding one entry per CDR3 protein. None of the V and J calls come from the authors' own analysis; TCRdb made them. The sample has about 46,000 distinct CDR3 sequences; about 3.9% are singletons. Time point described: healthy volunteer bleed at 2 weeks. Unfractionated whole blood yielded the extracted total RNA. The germline CDR1 and CDR2 sequences are MGHDK and SYGVNS. Losses at the gene ends were 4 bases for V and 0 bases for J; bases not matched to a gene: 6. The CDR3 runs 17 residues.

The TCR comes from a female donor in good health. Some clones in this sample may be carry-over from other donors' samples. The V and J genes are TRBV25-1 and TRBJ2-6, with 7 bases identical to TRBD1. Sample: whole blood. The CDR3: CASSGRQGFSGANVLTF. In DNA, the CDR3 is TGTGCCAGCAGTGGTCGACAGGGTTTCTCTGGGGCCAACGTCCTGACTTTC.